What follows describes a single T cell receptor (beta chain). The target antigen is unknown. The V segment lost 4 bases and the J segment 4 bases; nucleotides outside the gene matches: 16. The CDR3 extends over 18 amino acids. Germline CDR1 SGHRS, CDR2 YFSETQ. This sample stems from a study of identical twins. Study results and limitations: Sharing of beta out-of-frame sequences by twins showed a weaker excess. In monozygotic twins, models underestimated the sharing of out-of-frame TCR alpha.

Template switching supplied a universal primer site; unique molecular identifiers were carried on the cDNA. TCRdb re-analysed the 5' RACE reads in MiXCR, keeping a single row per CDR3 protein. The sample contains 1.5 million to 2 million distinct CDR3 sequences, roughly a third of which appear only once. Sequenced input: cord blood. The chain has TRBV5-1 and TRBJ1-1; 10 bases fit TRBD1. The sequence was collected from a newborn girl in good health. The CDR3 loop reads CASSHPWDRGRKRTEAFF. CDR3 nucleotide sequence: TGCGCCAGCAGCCACCCGTGGGACAGGGGACGGAAGCGCACTGAAGCTTTCTTT.